Presented here are 11 T cell receptor beta chains from one specimen sequenced in a study of cytomegalovirus exposure and HLA in healthy donors. The study ran its PCR with 60 Vbeta and 13 Jbeta primers. Method: immunoSEQ multiplex PCR; TCRdb's copy keeps in-frame clones and lacks some. In the table there are about 68,000 clones, roughly four fifths of which are singletons. The sequenced sample was PBMCs. The receptors originated from a human donor in good health.

The rearrangement links TRBV19 to TRBJ1-2; 7 nucleotides match TRBD1. Germline CDR1 reads LNHDA; CDR2 reads SQIVND (reference sequence). CDR3 length equals 13 residues. The V gene end was trimmed by 2 bases and the J gene end by 8 bases; junction bases not matched to a gene: 5. For the CDR3, the DNA is TGTGCCAGTAGTATATCCGGACAGGACGGCTACACCTTC. Translating gives CASSISGQDGYTF.

This chain links TRBV11-2 with TRBJ2-3, with D possibly TRBD2 on 6 matching bases. Germline V lookup: CDR1 SGHAT, CDR2 FQNNGV. V shed 2 bases and J shed 1 base, with 16 bases lying between them. This CDR3 is 17 amino acids long. The CDR3 reads CASSLRGSGGGTDTQYF. In DNA form, the CDR3 reads TGTGCCAGCAGCTTAAGAGGTTCCGGCGGGGGCACAGATACGCAGTATTTT.

A few counts support this clone. This chain uses TRBV5-8 with TRBJ2-5, with D possibly matching TRBD2 (6 bases). CDR3 length: 15 residues. Looked up from germline, CDR1 is SGHTS and CDR2 is YDEGEE. V shed 2 bases and J shed 2 bases, with 13 bases lying between them. The CDR3 region is CASSFPSGGQETQYF. The CDR3 DNA reads as TGTGCCAGCAGCTTTCCCTCTGGAGGGCAAGAGACCCAGTACTTC.

Of note for this clone: Mismatch with germline at one junction end may stem from a read error. The CDR3 spells CASSGDGNQPRHF. The CDR3 DNA reads TGTGCCAGCAGTGGAGACGGGAATCAGCCCCGGCATTTT. The genes are TRBV7-6 and TRBJ1-5; D is undetermined. The CDR3 totals 13 residues. The germline V gene has CDR1 SGHVS and CDR2 FNYEAQ.

The rearrangement links TRBV5-1 to TRBJ1-2; possibly TRBD1 for D (6 bases). The germline V and J ends were trimmed by 1 base and 7 bases, with 20 bases remaining between them. Germline V gene data show CDR1 as SGHRS and CDR2 as YFSETQ. This CDR3 contains 16 residues. CDR3 DNA: TGCGCCAGCAGCTTGTTTAGTGTACAGGGCGGAGGTGGCTACACCTTC. This gives the protein CASSLFSVQGGGGYTF.

J is TRBJ2-1 and V is TRBV5-6; TRBD2 agrees at 9 bases. The CDR3 has 14 amino acids. The ends lost 4 bases at V and 7 bases at J; junction bases unmatched: 6. Germline V gene sequence: CDR1 SGHDT, CDR2 YYEEEE. Here the CDR3 DNA reads TGTGCCAGCAGCCTGGGGACTAGCTTGAATGAGCAGTTCTTC. This encodes CASSLGTSLNEQFF.

The gene calls are TRBV5-1 and TRBJ2-3; D not certain. Germline CDR1 reads SGHRS; CDR2 reads YFSETQ. Trimming pared 1 base from V and 1 base from J, leaving 7 bases between. This CDR3 contains 14 residues. In DNA form, the CDR3 reads TGCGCCAGCAGCTTGTTAGGAGGCACAGATACGCAGTATTTT. Protein: CASSLLGGTDTQYF.

This sequence joins TRBV4-1 and TRBJ2-7; 7 bases fit TRBD1. The CDR3 runs 14 residues. CDR1 is MGHRA, CDR2 YSYEKL, per germline. V shed 4 bases, J shed 1 base, and the junction held 4 bases outside the gene matches. The CDR3: CASSRPGQSYEQYF. In DNA form, the CDR3 reads TGCGCCAGCAGCCGTCCGGGACAGTCCTACGAGCAGTACTTC.

V and J are TRBV6-1 and TRBJ1-2; no reliable D call. Per germline, CDR1 MNHNS and CDR2 SASEGT. The V gene lost 3 bases and the J gene lost 5 bases, with 10 bases spanning the gap. The CDR3 contains 13 residues. The CDR3 is CASSERDSYGYTF. CDR3 sequence (DNA): TGTGCCAGCAGTGAGAGGGATTCATATGGCTACACCTTC.

This chain joins TRBV6-1 and TRBJ1-4; D call uncertain. The CDR3 length is 13 residues. Germline loops: CDR1 MNHNS, CDR2 SASEGT. Trimming removed 0 bases from V and 12 bases from J, with 11 bases in between. The CDR3 DNA reads as TGTGCCAGCAGTGAAGCCCGACTCGGGGAACTGTTTTTT. This codes for CASSEARLGELFF.

The gene calls are TRBV19 and TRBJ1-3, with 9 bases that match TRBD1. The CDR3 loop spans 16 amino acids. With 6 bases clipped from V and 8 bases from J, the junction kept 14 bases outside the gene matches. Germline V lookup: CDR1 LNHDA, CDR2 SQIVND (reference sequence). The CDR3 protein is CASRHPGQGIRDTIYF. The CDR3 nucleotides are TGTGCCAGTAGGCACCCGGGACAGGGAATTCGGGACACCATATATTTT.